The 17 T cell receptor beta chains reported below all come from one sample, sequenced in a study of shared clonotypes between healthy human individuals (dated by TCRdb to the early 2020s). The receptor library was made with the immunoSEQ multiplex PCR assay. TCRdb carries this immuneACCESS record with in-frame sequences only. Its versions omit some clonotypes, under half of them owing to an unresolved V gene in the studies checked, with the rest unexplained. The sample table contains approximately 2,200,000 clones; only one count was recorded for approximately 94% of them. Clones ranked in the top ten supply roughly 1.7% of the sample. CD8 naive samples were obtained by positive selection for CCR7 among CD45RO-negative cells, yielding a CD45RA+CCR7+ population from which TemRA cells were excluded. What was sequenced was naive CD8+ T cells from PBMCs. The sample's cell subset or site, from its label and the paper: CD45RA+CCR7+. The source of these receptors is a man aged 18-30 years in good health. Some clones in this sample may be carry-over from other donors' samples.

V is TRBV5-1 and J is TRBJ2-3; 12 nucleotides match TRBD1. Germline CDR1 SGHRS, CDR2 YFSETQ. This CDR3 comprises 16 residues. Trimming took 4 bases from V and 5 from J; bases not matched to a gene: 8. The CDR3 sequence is CASSLSGQGARDTQYF. For the CDR3, the DNA is TGCGCCAGCAGCCTTTCGGGACAGGGGGCAAGAGATACGCAGTATTTT. The whole variable domain, filled in from reference TRBV5-1 and TRBJ2-3, reads KAGVTQTPRYLIKTRGQQVTLSCSPISGHRSVSWYQQTPGQGLQFLFEYFSETQRNKGNFPGRFSGRQFSNSRSEMNVSTLELGDSALYLCASSLSGQGARDTQYFGPGTRLTVL.

The CDR3 is CASSLGDLRAHEQYF. The CDR3 DNA reads TGTGCCAGCAGCTTAGGGGACTTGAGGGCCCACGAGCAGTACTTC. The chain joins TRBV7-9 to TRBJ2-7; a possible D gene is TRBD2 (6 bases). This CDR3 has 15 residues. Trimming cost V 1 base and J 5 bases, with 15 bases left between them. The V gene's germline CDR1 is SEHNR and CDR2 FQNEAQ (reference sequence).

This chain links TRBV5-1 with TRBJ2-5, with D maybe TRBD1 (5 bases). The CDR3 length is 16 residues. Trimming pared 2 bases from V and 0 bases from J, leaving 14 bases between. Germline-derived CDR1 and CDR2 are SGHRS and YFSETQ. In nucleotides, the CDR3 is TGCGCCAGCAGCTTTGGTCCGTGGACAAACCAAGAGACCCAGTACTTC. The encoded protein is CASSFGPWTNQETQYF.

The chain recombines TRBV7-9 with TRBJ2-7; 15 bases line up with TRBD2. Germline trimming cut 3 bases from V and 0 bases from J; bases unmatched to any gene: 9. This CDR3 contains 19 residues. Germline V gene sequence: CDR1 SEHNR, CDR2 FQNEAQ (reference sequence). The CDR3 reads CASSFSGLAGGHHSYEQYF. CDR3 sequence (DNA): TGTGCCAGCAGCTTCTCAGGACTAGCGGGAGGGCACCACTCCTACGAGCAGTACTTC.

The chain recombines TRBV4-1 with TRBJ2-3; D gene unclear. Between the trimmed V and J ends, which lost 0 bases and 5 bases, there was a span of 12 bases. Germline V gene data show CDR1 as MGHRA and CDR2 as YSYEKL. This CDR3 contains 15 residues. The CDR3 bases are TGCGCCAGCAGCCAAGAGGCCGACGGGCTAGATACGCAGTATTTT. Its protein is CASSQEADGLDTQYF.

On this clone itself: Distinct nucleotide sequences in the sample also encode this CDR3. The rearrangement joins TRBV6-5 to TRBJ2-7; D remains unclear. V was clipped by 6 bases and J by 4 bases, with 7 bases between them. This CDR3 is built from 11 residues. CDR1 is MNHEY, CDR2 SVGAGI, per germline. This CDR3 reads CASRLTYEQYF. For the CDR3, the DNA is TGTGCCAGCAGACTTACATACGAGCAGTACTTC.

The chain carries TRBV4-1 and TRBJ2-3; 13 bases are shared with TRBD2. This CDR3 has 18 amino acids. Germline-derived CDR1 and CDR2 are MGHRA and YSYEKL. The V and J ends lost 4 bases and 3 bases, in that order; junction bases with no gene match: 10. The CDR3 loop is CASSPMGLAGQRTDTQYF. In DNA, the CDR3 is TGCGCCAGCAGCCCTATGGGACTAGCGGGACAAAGGACAGATACGCAGTATTTT.

This chain uses TRBV7-9 with TRBJ1-2; D ambiguous. The CDR3 sequence is 14 residues long. Germline CDR1 and CDR2: SEHNR and FQNEAQ (reference sequence). The V and J ends lost 4 bases and 1 base respectively, with 10 bases between them. CDR3 loop: CASSSRENNYGYTF. DNA for the CDR3: TGTGCCAGCAGCTCCCGGGAAAATAACTATGGCTACACCTTC.

The chain employs TRBV10-2 and TRBJ2-7; tentatively, D is TRBD2 (6 bases). With 8 bases removed from V and 2 bases from J, the gap between germline ends came to 16 bases. The CDR3 contains 14 residues. Looked up from germline, CDR1 is WSHSY and CDR2 is SAAADI. The CDR3 region has the DNA TGCGCCAGCGGGTTTAGCGGACGACCCTACGAGCAGTACTTC. It encodes CASGFSGRPYEQYF.

The chain uses TRBV29-1 and TRBJ2-5, with 7 positions matching TRBD1. The end of the DNA aligns better with TRBJ2-7, so the J call may be wrong. There are 12 residues in the CDR3. Germline CDR1 reads SQVTM; CDR2 reads ANQGSEA. The DNA for the CDR3 is TGCAGCGTGTGGGGACAGACCTACGAGCAGTACTTC. Protein: CSVWGQTYEQYF.

V is TRBV7-3 and J is TRBJ1-1, with D unresolved. Germline loops: CDR1 SGHTA, CDR2 FQGTGA. There are 15 residues in the CDR3. V gave up 5 bases and J gave up 1 base, with 14 bases separating them. The CDR3 nucleotides are TGTGCCAGCAGCGAGGTTGGAACGGGGAACACTGAAGCTTTCTTT. Translated, it gives CASSEVGTGNTEAFF. Full variable domain (rest looked up from reference TRBV7-3 and TRBJ1-1): GAGVSQTPSNKVTEKGKYVELRCDPISGHTALYWYRQSLGQGPEFLIYFQGTGAADDSGLPNDRFFAVRPEGSVSTLKIQRTERGDSAVYLCASSEVGTGNTEAFFGQGTRLTVV.

The V call is TRBV7-6, the J call TRBJ2-3, with 8 nucleotides matching TRBD1. With V trimmed by 2 bases and J by 1 base, 5 bases remained unmatched. Germline V gene sequence: CDR1 SGHVS, CDR2 FNYEAQ. CDR3 length: 16 residues. CDR3 in amino acids: CASSLQGAFGTDTQYF. The CDR3 DNA reads as TGTGCCAGCAGCTTACAGGGGGCGTTCGGCACAGATACGCAGTATTTT.

This sequence joins TRBV29-1 and TRBJ1-1; 8 bases fit TRBD1. Germline V gene data show CDR1 as SQVTM and CDR2 as ANQGSEA. This CDR3 has 13 amino acids. CDR3 coding DNA: TGCAGTGCAGGGGGCGGGGGGAACACTGAAGCTTTCTTT. As protein: CSAGGGGNTEAFF.

CDR3 bases: TGTGCCAGCAGTTTACCCTACAGGGTCAATGAGCAGTTCTTC. It is translated as CASSLPYRVNEQFF. The chain recombines TRBV27 with TRBJ2-1; possible D gene TRBD1, 6 bases. V was shortened by 2 bases and J by 6 bases, with 11 bases between the two germline ends. The CDR3 extends over 14 amino acids. Germline lookup yields CDR1 MNHEY and CDR2 SMNVEV (reference sequence).

Remarks on this clone: Other DNA sequences in this sample translate to the same CDR3. The V gene is TRBV6-5, the J gene TRBJ1-5; the match to TRBD1 covers 7 bases. The CDR3 spans 14 residues. V lost 5 bases and J lost 0; bases outside the gene matches: 1. Per the germline V gene, CDR1 is MNHEY and CDR2 is SVGAGI. This chain's CDR3 is CASSDRVSNQPQHF. CDR3 DNA sequence: TGTGCCAGCAGTGACAGGGTTAGCAATCAGCCCCAGCATTTT.

This chain connects TRBV9 to TRBJ2-7, with D perhaps given as TRBD1 or TRBD2 (5 bases each). CDR1 and CDR2 from the germline V gene are SGDLS and YYNGEE. The CDR3 is 17 residues long. Trimming left V 0 bases short and J 0 bases short, with 16 bases between. Here the CDR3 DNA reads TGTGCCAGCAGCGTAGCTGGGACGGTCAGGAGCTCCTACGAGCAGTACTTC. As protein: CASSVAGTVRSSYEQYF.

The CDR3 region is CASSLPTLAGIIDEQYF. The DNA for the CDR3 is TGTGCCAGCAGTTTACCCACACTAGCGGGAATAATCGACGAGCAGTACTTC. This chain joins TRBV27 and TRBJ2-7, with 10 bases matching TRBD2. J lost 5 bases, V lost 2 bases, and 12 bases had no gene match. This CDR3 is built from 17 residues. Germline V gene lookup returns CDR1 MNHEY and CDR2 SMNVEV (reference sequence).